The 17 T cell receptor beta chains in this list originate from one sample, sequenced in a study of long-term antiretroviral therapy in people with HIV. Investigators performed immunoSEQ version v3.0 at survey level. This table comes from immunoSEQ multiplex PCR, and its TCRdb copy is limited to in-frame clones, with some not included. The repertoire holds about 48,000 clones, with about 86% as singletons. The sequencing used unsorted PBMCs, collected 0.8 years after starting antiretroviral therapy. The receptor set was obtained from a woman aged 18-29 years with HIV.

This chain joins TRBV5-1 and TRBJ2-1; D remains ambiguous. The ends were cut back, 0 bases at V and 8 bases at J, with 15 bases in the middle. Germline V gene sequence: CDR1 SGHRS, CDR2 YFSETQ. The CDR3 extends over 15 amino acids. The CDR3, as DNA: TGCGCCAGCAGCTTGGAGAGACCGGGTGGCGATGAGCAGTTCTTC. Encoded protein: CASSLERPGGDEQFF.

The CDR3 reads CASSLENRQFYGYTF. The DNA of the CDR3 is TGTGCCAGCAGCTTGGAGAATCGGCAGTTCTATGGCTACACCTTC. This rearrangement joins TRBV5-5 to TRBJ1-2; D gene unclear. The CDR3 extends over 15 amino acids. The ends were cut back, 0 bases at V and 4 bases at J, with 13 bases in the middle. Germline V gene lookup returns CDR1 SGHKS and CDR2 YYEKEE (reference sequence).

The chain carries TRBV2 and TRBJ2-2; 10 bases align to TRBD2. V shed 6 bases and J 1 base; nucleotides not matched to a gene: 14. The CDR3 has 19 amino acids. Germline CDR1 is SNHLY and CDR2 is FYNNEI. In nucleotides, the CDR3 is TGTGCCAGCAGCGCCGCCGGTAGCGGGAGGTTGATGAACACCGGGGAGCTGTTTTTT. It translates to CASSAAGSGRLMNTGELFF.

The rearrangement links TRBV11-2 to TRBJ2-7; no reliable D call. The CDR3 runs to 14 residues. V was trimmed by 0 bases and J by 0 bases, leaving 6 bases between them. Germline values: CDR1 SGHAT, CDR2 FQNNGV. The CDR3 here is CASSLDRLSYEQYF. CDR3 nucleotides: TGTGCCAGCAGCTTAGATCGACTCTCCTACGAGCAGTACTTC.

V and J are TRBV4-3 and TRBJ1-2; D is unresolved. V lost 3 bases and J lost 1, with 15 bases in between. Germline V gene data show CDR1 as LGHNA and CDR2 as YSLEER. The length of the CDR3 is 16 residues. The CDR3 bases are TGCGCCAGCAGCCATGGTGGAAGTTCTGGTAACTATGGCTACACCTTC. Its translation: CASSHGGSSGNYGYTF.

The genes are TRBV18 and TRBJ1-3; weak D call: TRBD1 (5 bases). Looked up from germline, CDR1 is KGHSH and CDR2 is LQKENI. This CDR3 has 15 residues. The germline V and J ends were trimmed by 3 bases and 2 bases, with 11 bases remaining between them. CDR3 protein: CASSPLPGTGNTIYF. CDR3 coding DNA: TGTGCCAGCTCACCCCTCCCAGGGACTGGAAACACCATATATTTT.

This CDR3 is CGIEGADEAFF. For the CDR3, the DNA is TGTGGTATAGAGGGGGCCGACGAAGCTTTCTTT. The chain links TRBV28 to TRBJ1-1, with TRBD1 identical over 7 bases. The germline V gene encodes CDR1 MDHEN and CDR2 SYDVKM. The CDR3 spans 11 residues.

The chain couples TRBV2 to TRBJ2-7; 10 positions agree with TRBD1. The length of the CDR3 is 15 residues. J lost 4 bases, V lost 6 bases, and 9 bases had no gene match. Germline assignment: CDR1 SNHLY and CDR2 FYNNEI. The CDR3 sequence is CASREGQGTWYEQYF. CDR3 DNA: TGTGCCAGCAGGGAGGGACAGGGGACTTGGTACGAGCAGTACTTC.

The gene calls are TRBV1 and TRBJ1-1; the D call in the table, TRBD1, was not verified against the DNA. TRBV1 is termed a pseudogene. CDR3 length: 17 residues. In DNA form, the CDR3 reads TGCACCAGCAGCCAAGATCGAGCAGGGGTCCTGAACACTGAAGCTTTCTTT. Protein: CTSSQDRAGVLNTEAFF.

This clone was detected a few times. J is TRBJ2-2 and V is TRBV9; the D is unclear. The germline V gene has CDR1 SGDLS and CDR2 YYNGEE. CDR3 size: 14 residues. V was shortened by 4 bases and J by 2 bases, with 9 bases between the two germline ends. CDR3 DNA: TGTGCCAGCAGCCCACGGACCAACACCGGGGAGCTGTTTTTT. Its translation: CASSPRTNTGELFF.

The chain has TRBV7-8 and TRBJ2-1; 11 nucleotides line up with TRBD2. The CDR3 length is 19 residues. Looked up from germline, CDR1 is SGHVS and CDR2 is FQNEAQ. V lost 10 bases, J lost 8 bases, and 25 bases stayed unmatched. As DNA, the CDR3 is TGTGCCACCCACCCCGAATCTCCCTTAAGACTAGCGGGACAGTATGAGCAGTTCTTC. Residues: CATHPESPLRLAGQYEQFF.

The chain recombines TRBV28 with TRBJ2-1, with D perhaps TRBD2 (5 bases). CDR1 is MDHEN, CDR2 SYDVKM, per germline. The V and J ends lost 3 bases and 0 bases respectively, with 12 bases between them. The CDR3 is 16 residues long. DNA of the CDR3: TGTGCCAGCAGTTTTCATAGCGAGAGCTCCTACAATGAGCAGTTCTTC. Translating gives CASSFHSESSYNEQFF. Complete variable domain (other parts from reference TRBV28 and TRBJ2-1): DVKVTQSSRYLVKRTGEKVFLECVQDMDHENMFWYRQDPGLGLRLIYFSYDVKMKEKGDIPEGYSVSREKKERFSLILESASTNQTSMYLCASSFHSESSYNEQFFGPGTRLTVL.

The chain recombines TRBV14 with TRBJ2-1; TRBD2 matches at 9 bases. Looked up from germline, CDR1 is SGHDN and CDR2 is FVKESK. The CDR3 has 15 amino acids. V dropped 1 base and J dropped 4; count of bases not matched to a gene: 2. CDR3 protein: CASSQVLAGYNEQFF. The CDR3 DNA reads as TGTGCCAGCAGCCAAGTCCTAGCGGGGTACAATGAGCAGTTCTTC. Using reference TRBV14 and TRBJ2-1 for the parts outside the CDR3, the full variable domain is EAGVTQFPSHSVIEKGQTVTLRCDPISGHDNLYWYRRVMGKEIKFLLHFVKESKQDESGMPNNRFLAERTGGTYSTLKVQPAELEDSGVYFCASSQVLAGYNEQFFGPGTRLTVL.

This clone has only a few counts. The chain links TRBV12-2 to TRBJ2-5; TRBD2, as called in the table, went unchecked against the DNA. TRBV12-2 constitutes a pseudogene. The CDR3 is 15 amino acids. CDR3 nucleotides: TGTGCAAGTCGCCGCGCTTCGGTACGAGGAGAGACCCAGTACTTC. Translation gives CASRRASVRGETQYF.

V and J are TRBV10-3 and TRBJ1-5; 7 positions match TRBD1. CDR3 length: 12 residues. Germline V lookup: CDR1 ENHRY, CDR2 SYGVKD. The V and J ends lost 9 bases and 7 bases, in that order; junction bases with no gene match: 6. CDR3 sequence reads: CAMGQTKQPQHF. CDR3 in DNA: TGTGCCATGGGACAGACAAAGCAGCCCCAGCATTTT.

The CDR3 DNA is TGCAGCGTCAGGATGAATGAAAAACTGTTTTTT. This sequence encodes CSVRMNEKLFF. The V gene is TRBV29-1, the J gene TRBJ1-4; no clear D gene. This CDR3 is built from 11 residues. The V gene lost 6 bases and the J gene lost 5 bases, with 7 bases spanning the gap. The germline gives CDR1 SQVTM, CDR2 ANQGSEA.

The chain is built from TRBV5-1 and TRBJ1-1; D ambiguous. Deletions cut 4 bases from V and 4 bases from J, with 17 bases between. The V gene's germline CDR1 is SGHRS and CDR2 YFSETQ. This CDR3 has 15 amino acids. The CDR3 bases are TGCGCCAGCAGCCTGAGGCAGGAGGGAGCCACTGAAGCTTTCTTT. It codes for CASSLRQEGATEAFF.